This TCR beta chain was found in a study of naive and memory T cell subsets. Study-wide points: TCR transcript changes with activation or differentiation may affect this RNA method.

A UMI-containing oligonucleotide was joined by 3' ligation to the TCR cDNA template. Whole blood, 2 to 2.5 ml, came from adult healthy volunteers. Unsorted total RNA, roughly 1 to 1,100 ng, was DNase treated before reverse transcription. V dropped 2 bases and J dropped 2 bases, with 17 bases sitting between them. Per germline, CDR1 DFQATT and CDR2 SNEGSKA (reference sequence). The CDR3 runs to 16 residues. About this clonotype itself: Its antigen remains unknown.

The SP2 primer and nested alpha and beta constant region primers amplified ligated cDNA in four rounds. For blood and skin samples, reverse transcription used TCR alpha and beta constant primers. A single record per CDR3 protein comes from TCRdb applying MiXCR to the 5' RACE reads. The repertoire holds roughly 60,000 distinct CDR3 sequences, with about 7.2% as singletons. V gene TRBV20-1 combines with J gene TRBJ2-3; D is uncertain. The TCR was taken from a male donor in good health. The CDR3 is CSARPLASVLTDTQYF. The CDR3 DNA is TGCAGTGCTAGACCCCTCGCGTCGGTCCTCACAGATACGCAGTATTTT.